Shown below are 14 T cell receptor beta chains from a single sample sequenced in a study of T cell responses to AZD1222 COVID-19 vaccine. The data were produced by immunoSEQ multiplex PCR, yet TCRdb's version contains in-frame clones alone and is incomplete. This sample has 180,000 or so clones, with just over 85% found just once. The sample was peripheral blood, taken on day 0 of AZD1222 vaccination. The receptors originated from an adult in good health.

The rearrangement uses TRBV7-3 and TRBJ1-1; D remains ambiguous. The germline gives CDR1 SGHTA, CDR2 FQGTGA. The V end lost 6 bases, the J end lost 3 bases, and 11 bases lay between the germline ends. CDR3 length equals 13 residues. CDR3 nucleotide sequence: TGTGCCAGCAGGTCTCCGAGGCACACTGAAGCTTTCTTT. Amino acid sequence: CASRSPRHTEAFF.

This clone was seen just once. The chain links TRBV3-1 (or the pseudogene TRBV3-2) to TRBJ1-4; TRBD1 is a possible D gene (5 bases). Germline V CDR1 and CDR2: LGHDT, YNNKEL (reference sequence). The CDR3 length is 17 residues. V was cut by 3 bases and J by 5 bases, with 19 bases left in between. CDR3 bases: TGTGCCAGCAGCCAGGGTGGAGGGAACGGGGCGAATGAAAAACTGTTTTTT. Its translation is CASSQGGGNGANEKLFF.

This sequence joins TRBV2 and TRBJ1-5; the match to TRBD1 covers 9 bases. Germline V gene sequence: CDR1 SNHLY, CDR2 FYNNEI. The CDR3 runs 18 residues. With V trimmed by 5 bases and J by 7 bases, 18 bases remained unmatched. This chain's CDR3 is CASSLMITRDREGQPQHF. The CDR3 bases are TGTGCCAGCAGTCTAATGATTACAAGGGACAGGGAAGGGCAGCCCCAGCATTTT.

The rearrangement uses TRBV29-1 and TRBJ2-3; D gene ambiguous. There are 12 residues in the CDR3. V lost 0 bases and J 4 bases, leaving 5 bases between the germline ends. The V gene's germline CDR1 is SQVTM and CDR2 ANQGSEA. DNA for the CDR3: TGCAGCGTTGAAGAGGCTGCAGATACGCAGTATTTT. Translation: CSVEEAADTQYF.

The chain joins TRBV10-3 to TRBJ2-2, with D perhaps assigned TRBD1 or TRBD2 (5 bases each). This CDR3 comprises 14 residues. The V and J ends lost 4 bases and 6 bases respectively, with 12 bases between them. The V gene's germline CDR1 is ENHRY and CDR2 SYGVKD. The CDR3 spells CAISGPRGAGELFF. The CDR3 region has the DNA TGTGCCATCAGTGGCCCGAGGGGCGCCGGGGAGCTGTTTTTT.

This clone was seen repeatedly, ten times or more. This chain connects TRBV2 to TRBJ1-6; 8 bases map to TRBD1. This CDR3 is built from 14 residues. The V and J ends lost 8 bases and 4 bases, in that order; junction bases with no gene match: 4. The V gene's germline CDR1 is SNHLY and CDR2 FYNNEI. CDR3 sequence (DNA): TGTGCCAGCGCAGGGGGCTGGTATAATTCACCCCTCCACTTT. Translated, it gives CASAGGWYNSPLHF.

This chain joins TRBV7-9 and TRBJ2-7, with D tentatively TRBD1 (7 bases). CDR1 and CDR2 (germline): SEHNR, FQNEAQ (reference sequence). The CDR3 is 14 amino acids. V dropped 5 bases and J dropped 3 bases, with 14 bases sitting between them. The CDR3 region has the DNA TGTGCCAGCAGCATTCAGGGGGGTCTCTACGAGCAGTACTTC. This codes for CASSIQGGLYEQYF.

The chain carries TRBV5-1 and TRBJ1-1, with TRBD1 matching 7 bases. CDR1 is SGHRS and CDR2 is YFSETQ in the germline V gene. V was clipped by 4 bases and J by 4 bases; unmatched bases: 10. The CDR3 covers 15 residues. CDR3: CASSLTGAGGTEAFF. DNA of the CDR3: TGCGCCAGCAGCCTCACAGGGGCGGGCGGCACTGAAGCTTTCTTT.

The gene calls are TRBV7-9 and TRBJ1-4, with TRBD1 identical over 11 bases. V shed 5 bases, J shed 6 bases, and the junction held 2 bases outside the gene matches. The CDR3 sequence is 14 residues long. Germline V gives CDR1 SEHNR, CDR2 FQNEAQ (reference sequence). CDR3 DNA: TGTGCCAGCAGCCGGACAGGGGGCGATGAAAAACTGTTTTTT. Amino acid sequence: CASSRTGGDEKLFF.

The chain couples TRBV3-1 (or the pseudogene TRBV3-2) to TRBJ2-5; TRBD1 matches at 7 bases. The J segment lost 5 bases and the V segment lost 3 bases, leaving 12 bases of the junction unmatched. CDR3 length: 16 amino acids. CDR1 and CDR2 (germline): LGHDT, YNNKEL (reference sequence). The CDR3 reads CASSHGQVLNGETQYF. The CDR3 coding sequence is TGTGCCAGCAGCCACGGACAGGTCCTCAATGGGGAGACCCAGTACTTC.

This clone was seen a few times. The chain joins TRBV29-1 to TRBJ1-1; D is unresolved. CDR3 length equals 13 residues. In germline, CDR1 is SQVTM, CDR2 ANQGSEA. V was trimmed by 4 bases and J by 1 base, leaving 10 bases between them. CDR3 bases: TGCAGCGTTGGAATACGGGCGAACACTGAAGCTTTCTTT. Its translation is CSVGIRANTEAFF.

The chain couples TRBV12-2 to TRBJ1-5. TRBV12-2 is tagged as a pseudogene. The CDR3 contains 19 residues. This CDR3 is CASRLAQSLIFGTNQPQHF. CDR3 nucleotides: TGTGCAAGTCGCTTAGCGCAGTCCCTTATTTTCGGTACCAATCAGCCCCAGCATTTT.

The rearrangement joins TRBV6-1 to TRBJ2-7; D is unclear. The ends were cut back, 2 bases at V and 4 bases at J, with 15 bases in the middle. The CDR3 is 15 amino acids. The germline V gene has CDR1 MNHNS and CDR2 SASEGT. CDR3 bases: TGTGCCAGCAGTGAAAATCCGAGCGTTAGTTACGAGCAGTACTTC. Its translation: CASSENPSVSYEQYF.

The chain's CDR3 is CASRGRYEQFF. The CDR3 coding sequence is TGTGCCAGCCGGGGGCGTTATGAGCAGTTCTTC. The V and J genes are TRBV7-6 and TRBJ2-1; TRBD1 or TRBD2 may be the D gene (6 bases each). The V and J ends lost 8 bases and 8 bases respectively, with 10 bases between them. Germline V CDR1 and CDR2: SGHVS, FNYEAQ. CDR3 length: 11 residues. The full variable domain, its missing parts supplied by reference TRBV7-6 and TRBJ2-1, is GAGVSQSPRYKVTKRGQDVALRCDPISGHVSLYWYRQALGQGPEFLTYFNYEAQQDKSGLPNDRFSAERPEGSISTLTIQRTEQRDSAMYRCASRGRYEQFFGPGTRLTVL.